Each of the 27 T cell receptor beta chains below was sequenced from the same sample in a study of beta chain features in type 1 diabetes. Study-level findings and limits: Moderately but significantly shorter TCRB CDR3s were found in Type 1 diabetes patients in all four CD4+ subsets.

Their antigen targets remain unknown. TCRB transcripts that were expressed got sequenced, as all of the isolated RNA had been reverse transcribed. Profiled with immunoSEQ multiplex PCR; TCRdb holds only in-frame clones, not every one. In the table there are around 280,000 clones, over 14% of which are singletons. Input material: naive CD4+ T cells from blood. These receptors were taken from a man in his late teens or twenties with type 1 diabetes.

This clone was observed a handful of times. The chain recombines TRBV18 with TRBJ2-4; D is perhaps TRBD2 (6 bases). From germline, CDR1 is KGHSH and CDR2 LQKENI. There are 14 residues in the CDR3. Trimming pared 5 bases from V and 14 bases from J, leaving 22 bases between. The CDR3 is CASSEVGVTSRKYF. Here the CDR3 DNA reads TGTGCCAGCTCAGAAGTCGGTGTGACTAGTCGAAAGTACTTC.

The V gene is TRBV4-1, the J gene TRBJ2-3, with D possibly TRBD2 on 6 matching bases. The CDR3 spans 15 residues. Trimming removed 7 bases from V and 0 bases from J, with 14 bases in between. The germline V gene encodes CDR1 MGHRA and CDR2 YSYEKL. CDR3 loop: CASTPRGTSTDTQYF. CDR3 DNA: TGCGCCAGCACCCCCCGGGGGACTAGCACAGATACGCAGTATTTT.

This clone has only a few counts. The CDR3 loop reads CASSSTSQPQHF. The CDR3 DNA is TGTGCCAGCAGTTCCACCAGTCAGCCCCAGCATTTT. The chain is built from TRBV28 and TRBJ1-5; D gene unclear. V dropped 4 bases and J dropped 6 bases, with 7 bases sitting between them. The CDR3 is 12 amino acids. Germline V gives CDR1 MDHEN, CDR2 SYDVKM.

The chain has TRBV19 and TRBJ1-4, with D perhaps matching TRBD1 (6 bases). Germline V CDR1 and CDR2: LNHDA, SQIVND (reference sequence). The CDR3 consists of 15 residues. V was pared by 5 bases and J by 16 bases, with 26 bases between. CDR3 DNA: TGTGCCAGTAGTCTTGCCCGGGACGGATCAGGGGCTTCGTTTTTT. Amino acid sequence: CASSLARDGSGASFF. The full variable domain, with the rest looked up from reference TRBV19 and TRBJ1-4, is DGGITQSPKYLFRKEGQNVTLSCEQNLNHDAMYWYRQDPGQGLRLIYYSQIVNDFQKGDIAEGYSVSREKKESFPLTVTSAQKNPTAFYLCASSLARDGSGASFFGSGTQLSVL.

This clone was found a few times. The chain uses TRBV30 and TRBJ1-5; 10 bases line up with TRBD1. V gave up 0 bases and J gave up 7 bases; unmatched junction bases: 6. Germline assignment: CDR1 GTSNPN and CDR2 SVGIG (reference sequence). The CDR3 covers 15 residues. The DNA for the CDR3 is TGTGCCTGGAGTGTTTGGGGACAGGGGAACCAGCCCCAGCATTTT. It yields the protein CAWSVWGQGNQPQHF.

The chain uses TRBV9 and TRBJ2-7; maybe TRBD1 (5 bases). The CDR3 covers 14 residues. Trimming took off 1 base at V and 5 bases at J, with 13 bases between the two ends. From germline, CDR1 is SGDLS and CDR2 YYNGEE. The CDR3 DNA sequence: TGTGCCAGCAGCGTACAGGGTCTGATCCACGAGCAGTACTTC. Translation: CASSVQGLIHEQYF.

The table lists this clone with a count of one. The J gene is TRBJ2-3, the V gene TRBV2, with TRBD1 identical over 8 bases. The CDR3 loop spans 15 amino acids. The V and J ends lost 5 bases and 0 bases, in that order; junction bases with no gene match: 4. In germline, CDR1 is SNHLY, CDR2 FYNNEI. CDR3 amino acids: CASSQDRGSTDTQYF. In DNA, the CDR3 is TGTGCCAGCAGTCAAGACAGGGGTAGCACAGATACGCAGTATTTT.

This clone has only a few counts. The chain employs TRBV9 and TRBJ2-3; 7 bases fit TRBD2. Germline V gives CDR1 SGDLS, CDR2 YYNGEE. The CDR3 length is 14 residues. The trim removed 0 bases at V and 6 bases at J, leaving 4 bases unmatched. CDR3 loop: CASSVGTSEDTQYF. The CDR3 DNA sequence: TGTGCCAGCAGCGTAGGGACTAGTGAGGATACGCAGTATTTT.

This clone was detected a few times. The gene calls are TRBV28 and TRBJ2-3, with D maybe TRBD2 (6 bases). Deletions cut 6 bases from V and 2 bases from J, with 18 bases between. Looked up from germline, CDR1 is MDHEN and CDR2 is SYDVKM. The CDR3 covers 16 residues. CDR3 region: CASSHSYSGNTDTQYF. The CDR3 DNA reads as TGTGCCAGCAGCCACTCGTATAGCGGAAACACAGATACGCAGTATTTT.

This chain joins TRBV27 and TRBJ1-5, with 8 positions matching TRBD1. The germline CDR1 and CDR2 sequences are MNHEY and SMNVEV (reference sequence). V dropped 2 bases and J dropped 0; count of bases not matched to a gene: 3. This CDR3 has 16 amino acids. This chain's CDR3 is CASSLIGTGSNQPQHF. DNA for the CDR3: TGTGCCAGCAGTTTAATCGGGACAGGTAGCAATCAGCCCCAGCATTTT.

This chain uses TRBV5-4 with TRBJ1-6, with a tentative D call TRBD1 (5 bases). Germline values: CDR1 SGHNT, CDR2 YYREEE (reference sequence). V lost 3 bases, J lost 4 bases, and 14 bases lay in between. This CDR3 has 16 amino acids. In DNA form, the CDR3 reads TGTGCCAGCAGCTCCTACCAGGGATCTTATAATTCACCCCTCCACTTT. Its translation is CASSSYQGSYNSPLHF.

This clone has more than one count but fewer than ten. Germline is not matched at one junction end, which may reflect a read error. The chain employs TRBV28 and TRBJ1-2, with TRBD1 identical over 8 bases. The CDR3 sequence is 13 residues long. Germline assignment: CDR1 MDHEN and CDR2 SYDVKM. The DNA of the CDR3 is TGTGCCAGCACTTTACAGGGGACAGGCGGCTACACCTTC. Protein: CASTLQGTGGYTF.

The V call is TRBV6-5, the J call TRBJ2-7; D is undetermined. Germline assignment: CDR1 MNHEY and CDR2 SVGAGI. The CDR3 is made up of 15 amino acids. V dropped 0 bases and J dropped 4 bases, with 13 bases sitting between them. The CDR3 sequence: CASSYSRQVGYEQYF. CDR3 nucleotides: TGTGCCAGCAGTTACTCGCGGCAAGTAGGATACGAGCAGTACTTC.

The chain recombines TRBV27 with TRBJ2-5; D might be TRBD1 (5 bases). The CDR3 loop spans 12 amino acids. The V gene lost 9 bases and the J gene lost 2 bases, with 10 bases spanning the gap. The germline CDR1 and CDR2 sequences are MNHEY and SMNVEV (reference sequence). The CDR3 region is CASKTEQETQYF. The CDR3 coding sequence is TGTGCCAGTAAGACAGAGCAAGAGACCCAGTACTTC.

This clone occurred a few times. This chain links TRBV30 with TRBJ2-5; 7 bases are a match to TRBD1. Unmatched junction bases numbered 5, after V lost 0 bases and J lost 7 bases. The CDR3 covers 13 residues. CDR1 is GTSNPN and CDR2 is SVGIG in the germline V gene (reference sequence). The CDR3 region has the DNA TGTGCCTGGAGTGTGGGACAGCATGGGACCCAGTACTTC. Residues: CAWSVGQHGTQYF.

The chain uses TRBV9 and TRBJ2-3, with 9 bases lining up with TRBD2. The CDR3 has 15 amino acids. The trim removed 1 base at V and 8 bases at J, leaving 8 bases unmatched. Germline-derived CDR1 and CDR2 are SGDLS and YYNGEE. The CDR3 DNA reads TGTGCCAGCAGCGTAATGGCGGGAGGGCCGTCTACGCAGTATTTT. Its translation is CASSVMAGGPSTQYF.

This clone was counted a few times. This sequence joins TRBV9 and TRBJ2-1, with D maybe TRBD1 (6 bases). Deletions cut 0 bases from V and 4 bases from J, with 8 bases between. The CDR3 runs to 14 residues. CDR1 is SGDLS, CDR2 YYNGEE, per germline. The chain's CDR3 is CASSVGGGYNEQFF. CDR3 nucleotide sequence: TGTGCCAGCAGCGTAGGAGGGGGTTACAATGAGCAGTTCTTC.

The V gene is TRBV9, the J gene TRBJ2-3; D call uncertain. The CDR3 loop spans 11 amino acids. Germline V gene data show CDR1 as SGDLS and CDR2 as YYNGEE. V was cut by 4 bases and J by 6 bases, with 6 bases left in between. The CDR3 sequence is CASSLEDTQYF. The CDR3 DNA reads TGTGCCAGCAGCCTCGAGGATACGCAGTATTTT. Together with reference TRBV9 and TRBJ2-3, the CDR3 gives the full variable domain: DSGVTQTPKHLITATGQRVTLRCSPRSGDLSVYWYQQSLDQGLQFLIQYYNGEERAKGNILERFSAQQFPDLHSELNLSSLELGDSALYFCASSLEDTQYFGPGTRLTVL.

This clone showed up just a few times. The chain carries TRBV6-5 and TRBJ2-5; D may be TRBD2 (5 bases). The CDR3 has 13 amino acids. With 2 bases removed from V and 3 bases from J, the gap between germline ends came to 7 bases. CDR1 and CDR2 from the germline V gene are MNHEY and SVGAGI. CDR3 DNA sequence: TGTGCCAGCAGTTACCCGGGGAAAGAGACCCAGTACTTC. Encoded protein: CASSYPGKETQYF.

The sample holds a few counts of this clone. The J gene is TRBJ2-7, the V gene TRBV6-1, with TRBD2 as a possible D gene (7 bases). The length of the CDR3 is 16 residues. Germline CDR1 is MNHNS and CDR2 is SASEGT. Trimming took off 4 bases at V and 3 bases at J, with 19 bases between the two ends. The chain's CDR3 is CASSVYWKGGNYEQYF. The CDR3 DNA follows: TGTGCCAGCAGTGTCTACTGGAAGGGGGGGAACTACGAGCAGTACTTC.

This clone came up a few times. The J gene is TRBJ2-3, the V gene TRBV28; D may be TRBD1 (6 bases). Germline V gives CDR1 MDHEN, CDR2 SYDVKM. The V gene lost 2 bases and the J gene lost 0 bases, with 12 bases spanning the gap. CDR3 size: 16 residues. CDR3 bases: TGTGCCAGCAGTTTAGGCTGGGGGCTAAGCACAGATACGCAGTATTTT. Amino acids: CASSLGWGLSTDTQYF.

The chain carries TRBV5-4 and TRBJ2-7; 10 nucleotides align to TRBD2. Germline CDR1 reads SGHNT; CDR2 reads YYREEE (reference sequence). CDR3 length: 14 residues. V shed 4 bases, J shed 7 bases, and the junction held 8 bases outside the gene matches. This chain's CDR3 is CASSPGLAAAEQYF. CDR3 in DNA: TGTGCCAGCAGCCCTGGACTAGCGGCAGCGGAGCAGTACTTC. The full variable domain, its missing parts supplied by reference TRBV5-4 and TRBJ2-7, is ETGVTQSPTHLIKTRGQQVTLRCSSQSGHNTVSWYQQALGQGPQFIFQYYREEENGRGNFPPRFSGLQFPNYSSELNVNALELDDSALYLCASSPGLAAAEQYFGPGTRLTVT.

The rearrangement uses TRBV28 and TRBJ2-3, with TRBD1 identical over 9 bases. Looked up from germline, CDR1 is MDHEN and CDR2 is SYDVKM. V lost 6 bases to trimming and J lost 9 bases; unmatched junction nucleotides: 7. CDR3 length: 13 amino acids. The CDR3 nucleotides read TGTGCCAGCAGGGGACAGGGTAAATCCACGCAGTATTTT. It specifies CASRGQGKSTQYF.

J is TRBJ1-1 and V is TRBV11-3; D ambiguous. V was clipped by 1 base and J by 1 base, with 4 bases between them. The germline V gene has CDR1 SGHNT and CDR2 YENEEA. The CDR3 totals 13 residues. Here the CDR3 DNA reads TGTGCCAGCAGCTTAGGCAGGAACACTGAAGCTTTCTTT. Amino acids: CASSLGRNTEAFF.

This clone was detected only a few times. The chain joins TRBV14 to TRBJ2-5; TRBD2 might be the D (5 bases). The CDR3 covers 14 residues. Trimming stripped 1 base from V and 7 bases from J, with 13 bases between. From germline, CDR1 is SGHDN and CDR2 FVKESK. The CDR3 spells CASSQVRAGATQYF. CDR3 DNA sequence: TGTGCCAGCAGCCAAGTTCGCGCGGGCGCGACCCAGTACTTC.

This clone was seen only a few times. The identical CDR3 is also encoded by other nucleotide sequences in the sample. The chain carries TRBV28 and TRBJ2-7; 8 nucleotides line up with TRBD2. Germline values: CDR1 MDHEN, CDR2 SYDVKM. The V segment lost 5 bases and the J segment 0 bases; nucleotides outside the gene matches: 0. The CDR3 runs 13 residues. The CDR3 is CASSRGGSYEQYF. CDR3 in DNA: TGTGCCAGCAGTCGGGGGGGCTCCTACGAGCAGTACTTC.

This clone was seen a few times. The V gene is TRBV28, the J gene TRBJ2-6, with a weak D call TRBD1 (7 bases). The CDR3 totals 17 residues. With 2 bases removed from V and 2 bases from J, the gap between germline ends came to 13 bases. Per germline, CDR1 MDHEN and CDR2 SYDVKM. The CDR3 spells CASSLRSGGPGANVLTF. Written as DNA, the CDR3 is TGTGCCAGCAGTTTACGCTCAGGGGGGCCTGGGGCCAACGTCCTGACTTTC.